The present T cell receptor (beta chain) was sequenced within a study of T cell responses to AZD1222 COVID-19 vaccine. The V gene's germline CDR1 is MNHEY and CDR2 SVGEGT. CDR3 size: 13 residues. V was pared by 2 bases and J by 1 base, with 5 bases between. Generated by immunoSEQ multiplex PCR, the TCRdb table keeps only in-frame clones and is missing some. The profile shows 94,000 or so clones, 80% to 90% of them singletons. This clone has only one observation. Its antigen is not known. Notes on the study in general: Along spike, vaccine-associated CD4 TCRs were found throughout, with dominance at 160-218 and 743-854. Samples come after the peak T cell response, not at day 14. Donors, mostly white British, included more females; clonal diversity was possibly underestimated. Spike-specific TCR depth and breadth grew after two AZD1222 doses.

The specimen was peripheral blood, collected on day 0 of AZD1222 vaccination. This TCR derives from an adult in good health. This chain links TRBV6-2 or TRBV6-3 with TRBJ1-2; no reliable D call. The CDR3 bases are TGTGCCAGCAGTTACATTGGTAACTATGGCTACACCTTC. Its protein product is CASSYIGNYGYTF.